This is a list of T cell receptor beta chains from one sample in a study of blood T cell repertoires in COVID-19. TCRdb's copy holds only in-frame clones and misses some; the assay was immunoSEQ multiplex PCR. The sample consists of 300,000 to 350,000 clones, 90% of them appearing once. Sequencing input: peripheral blood. The source is a woman aged 30 to 39 with COVID-19, enrolled during active disease. The CDR3 runs from the conserved cysteine through the conserved F or W. A D gene is named only where the DNA matches it firmly. Some rows have no size entry. The others give once, few or many, or a class for an expanded clone.

CDR3 DNA	CDR3 protein	J gene	CDR3 length	V gene	clone size	D gene
TGTGCCAGCAGCCTCGCAGGGATTTTCGGGAGAGGCGTCTACGAGCAGTACTTC	CASSLAGIFGRGVYEQYF	TRBJ2-7	18	TRBV28	-	-
TGTGCCAGCAGTTTACGGCAGGGCCTTGGCTACACCTTC	CASSLRQGLGYTF	TRBJ1-2	13	TRBV27	once	-
TGTGCCAGCAGTTACGACACAGGGGATACGCAGTATTTT	CASSYDTGDTQYF	TRBJ2-3	13	TRBV2	-	-
TGTGCCAGCAGCGGGACAACTAACACCGGGGAGCTGTTTTTT	CASSGTTNTGELFF	TRBJ2-2	14	TRBV2	-	-
TGTGCCAGCAGCCAAGATTGGCGGGAAGAGACCCAGTACTTC	CASSQDWREETQYF	TRBJ2-5	14	TRBV4-2	-	-
TGTGCCAGCAGTTACACTAGCGGGAGCTCCTACGAGCAGTACTTC	CASSYTSGSSYEQYF	TRBJ2-7	15	TRBV6-5	few	TRBD2
TGTGCCAGCAGCTTAGGGTTAGCGGGGGACACAGATACGCAGTATTTT	CASSLGLAGDTDTQYF	TRBJ2-3	16	TRBV7-7	-	TRBD2
TGTGCCAGCAGCCAAAGAGACAGGGACAGCGGCTACACCTTC	CASSQRDRDSGYTF	TRBJ1-2	14	TRBV3-1/TRBV3-2	few	TRBD1
TGTGCCAGCAGCTTGGTCGCGGGCTACGAGCAGTACTTC	CASSLVAGYEQYF	TRBJ2-7	13	TRBV5-6	-	-
TGTGCCAGCAGTGGGGGGACTAGCGGGAGCTCCTACGAGCAGTACTTC	CASSGGTSGSSYEQYF	TRBJ2-7	16	TRBV28	-	TRBD2
TGCGCCAGCAGTAGGGACACCATGGGGGACACTGAAGCTTTCTTT	CASSRDTMGDTEAFF	TRBJ1-1	15	TRBV5-1	-	-
TGTGCCAGCAGCCTTGACAGAAATTCACCCCTCCACTTT	CASSLDRNSPLHF	TRBJ1-6	13	TRBV7-8	-	-
TGTGCCAGCAGCTTATATCAGAGTCCTTCGGAGAATGGCTACACCTTC	CASSLYQSPSENGYTF	TRBJ1-2	16	TRBV7-9	-	-
TGTGCCAGTACCCGACAGGGGTGGGTCACTGAAGCTTTCTTT	CASTRQGWVTEAFF	TRBJ1-1	14	TRBV19	-	TRBD1
TGTGCCAGCAGCCCTAGGTTGACTAGCGGGAGCCACGAGCAGTACTTC	CASSPRLTSGSHEQYF	TRBJ2-7	16	TRBV5-4	-	TRBD2
TGTGCCAGCTCACCAGGGTCCTCAACCGCACCGGGGAAGCTGTTTTTT	CASSPGSSTAPGKLFF	TRBJ2-2	16	TRBV18	-	-
TGTGCCAGCAGCCAGAAGGGGTCCGAGCAGTACTTC	CASSQKGSEQYF	TRBJ2-7	12	TRBV3-1/TRBV3-2	-	-
TGTGCCAGCAGCTTGGGGGCCAAACAGACCGGTGAGACCCAGTACTTC	CASSLGAKQTGETQYF	TRBJ2-5	16	TRBV7-9	-	-